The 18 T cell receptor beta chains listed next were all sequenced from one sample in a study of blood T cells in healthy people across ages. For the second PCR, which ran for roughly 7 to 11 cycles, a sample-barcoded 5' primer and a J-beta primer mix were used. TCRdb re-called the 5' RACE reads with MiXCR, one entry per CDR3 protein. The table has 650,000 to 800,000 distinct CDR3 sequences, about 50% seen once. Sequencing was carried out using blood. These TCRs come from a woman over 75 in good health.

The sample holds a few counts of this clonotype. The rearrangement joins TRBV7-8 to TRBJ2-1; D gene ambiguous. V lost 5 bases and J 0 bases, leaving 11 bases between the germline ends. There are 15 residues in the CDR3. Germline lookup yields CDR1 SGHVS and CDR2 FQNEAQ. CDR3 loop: CASSLGTISYNEQFF. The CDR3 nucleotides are TGTGCCAGCAGCCTCGGAACTATCTCCTACAATGAGCAGTTCTTC.

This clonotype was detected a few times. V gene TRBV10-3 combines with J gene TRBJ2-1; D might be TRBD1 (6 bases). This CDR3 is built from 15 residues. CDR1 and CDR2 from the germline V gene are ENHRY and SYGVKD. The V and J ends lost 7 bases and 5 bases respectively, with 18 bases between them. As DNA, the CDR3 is TGTGCCATCACCCCTGACAGGTCGGAAAACAATGAGCAGTTCTTC. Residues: CAITPDRSENNEQFF.

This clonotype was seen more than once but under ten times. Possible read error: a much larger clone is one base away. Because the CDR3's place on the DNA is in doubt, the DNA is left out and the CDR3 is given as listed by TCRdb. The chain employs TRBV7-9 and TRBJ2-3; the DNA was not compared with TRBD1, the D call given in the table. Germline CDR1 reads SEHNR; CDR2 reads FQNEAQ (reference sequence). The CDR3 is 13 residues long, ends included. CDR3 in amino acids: CASSLVGQGTKYF.

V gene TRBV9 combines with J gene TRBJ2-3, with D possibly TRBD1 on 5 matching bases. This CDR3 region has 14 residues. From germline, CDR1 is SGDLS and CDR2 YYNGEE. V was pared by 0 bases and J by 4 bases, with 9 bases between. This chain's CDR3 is CASSVAVGPDTQYF. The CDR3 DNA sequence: TGTGCCAGCAGCGTAGCGGTGGGGCCAGATACGCAGTATTTT.

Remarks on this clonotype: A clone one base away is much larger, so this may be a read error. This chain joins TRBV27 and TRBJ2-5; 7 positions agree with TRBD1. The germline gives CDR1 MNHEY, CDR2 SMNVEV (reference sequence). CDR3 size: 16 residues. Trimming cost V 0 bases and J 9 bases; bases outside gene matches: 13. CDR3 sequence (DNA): TGTGCCAGCAGTTTATCGGGGCAGCTACAGGGGCCACCCCAGTACTTC. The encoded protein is CASSLSGQLQGPPQYF.

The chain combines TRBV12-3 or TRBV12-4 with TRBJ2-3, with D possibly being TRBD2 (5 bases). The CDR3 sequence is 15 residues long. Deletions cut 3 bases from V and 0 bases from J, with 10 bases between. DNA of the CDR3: TGTGCCAGCAGTTTGACTTGCGGGAGCACAGATACGCAGTATTTT. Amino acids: CASSLTCGSTDTQYF.

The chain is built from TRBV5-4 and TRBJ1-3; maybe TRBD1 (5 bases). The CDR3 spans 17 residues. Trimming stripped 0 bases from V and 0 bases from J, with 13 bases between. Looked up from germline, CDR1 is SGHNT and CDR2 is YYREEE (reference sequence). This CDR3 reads CASSLVGGGTSGNTIYF. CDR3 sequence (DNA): TGTGCCAGCAGCTTGGTTGGGGGGGGGACCTCTGGAAACACCATATATTTT.

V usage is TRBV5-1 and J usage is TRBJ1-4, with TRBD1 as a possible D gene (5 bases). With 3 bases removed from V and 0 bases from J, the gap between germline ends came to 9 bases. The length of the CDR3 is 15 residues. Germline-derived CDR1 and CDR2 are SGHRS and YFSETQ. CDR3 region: CASSSGRSTNEKLFF. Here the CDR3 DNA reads TGCGCCAGCAGCTCGGGACGGTCAACTAATGAAAAACTGTTTTTT.

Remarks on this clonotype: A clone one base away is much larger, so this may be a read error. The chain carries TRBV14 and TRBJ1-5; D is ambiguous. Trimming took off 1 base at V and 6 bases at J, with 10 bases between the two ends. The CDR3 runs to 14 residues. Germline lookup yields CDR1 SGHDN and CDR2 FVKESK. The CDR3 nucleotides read TGTGCCAGCAGCCAAGGAGTGAATGGTCAGCCCCAGCATTTT. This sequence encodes CASSQGVNGQPQHF.

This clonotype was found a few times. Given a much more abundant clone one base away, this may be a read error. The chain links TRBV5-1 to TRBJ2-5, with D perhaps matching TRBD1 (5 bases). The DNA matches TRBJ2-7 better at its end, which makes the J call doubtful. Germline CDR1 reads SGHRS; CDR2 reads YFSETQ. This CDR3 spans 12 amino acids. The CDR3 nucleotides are TGCGCCAGCATCTTACAGGCCGGCGAGCAGTACTTC. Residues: CASILQAGEQYF.

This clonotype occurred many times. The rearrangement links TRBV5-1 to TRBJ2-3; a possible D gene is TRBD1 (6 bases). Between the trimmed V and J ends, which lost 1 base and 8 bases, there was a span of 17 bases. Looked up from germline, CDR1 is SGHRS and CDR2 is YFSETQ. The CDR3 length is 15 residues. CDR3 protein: CASSLSSGETGTQYF. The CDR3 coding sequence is TGCGCCAGCAGCTTGAGTTCAGGGGAGACTGGTACGCAGTATTTT.

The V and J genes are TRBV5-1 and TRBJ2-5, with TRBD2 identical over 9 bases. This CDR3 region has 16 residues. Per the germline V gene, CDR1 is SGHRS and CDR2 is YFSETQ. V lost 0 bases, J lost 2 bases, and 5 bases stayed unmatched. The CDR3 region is CASSLGTSVGQETQYF. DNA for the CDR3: TGCGCCAGCAGCTTGGGGACTAGCGTGGGGCAAGAGACCCAGTACTTC.

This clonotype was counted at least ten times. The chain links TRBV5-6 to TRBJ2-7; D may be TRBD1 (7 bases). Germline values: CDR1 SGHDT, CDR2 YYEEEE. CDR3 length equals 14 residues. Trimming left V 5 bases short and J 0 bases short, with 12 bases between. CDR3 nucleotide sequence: TGTGCCAGCAGTTGGGGGGACAGCTCCTACGAGCAGTACTTC. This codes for CASSWGDSSYEQYF.

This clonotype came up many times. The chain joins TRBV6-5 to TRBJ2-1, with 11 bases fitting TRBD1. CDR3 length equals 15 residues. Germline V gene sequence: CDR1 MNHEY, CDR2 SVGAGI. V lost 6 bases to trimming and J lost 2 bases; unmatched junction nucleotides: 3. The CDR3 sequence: CASRSGQGAYNEQFF. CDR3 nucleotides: TGTGCCAGCAGATCGGGACAGGGGGCCTACAATGAGCAGTTCTTC.

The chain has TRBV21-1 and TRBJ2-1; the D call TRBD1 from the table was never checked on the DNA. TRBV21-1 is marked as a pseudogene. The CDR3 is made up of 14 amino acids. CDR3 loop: CASTRGAVGNEQFF. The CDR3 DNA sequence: TGTGCCAGCACCCGAGGGGCAGTCGGCAATGAGCAGTTCTTC.

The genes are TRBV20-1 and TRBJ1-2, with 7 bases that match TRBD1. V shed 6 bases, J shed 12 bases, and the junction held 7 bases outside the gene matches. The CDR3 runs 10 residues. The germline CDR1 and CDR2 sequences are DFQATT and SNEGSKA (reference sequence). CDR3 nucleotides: TGCAGTGCGTTCGACAGGGAGGACACCTTC. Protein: CSAFDREDTF.

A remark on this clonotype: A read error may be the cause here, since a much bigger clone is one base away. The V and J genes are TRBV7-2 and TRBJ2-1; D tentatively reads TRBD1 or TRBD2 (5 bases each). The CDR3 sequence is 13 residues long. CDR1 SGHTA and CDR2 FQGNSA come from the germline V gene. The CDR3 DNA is TGTGCCAGCAGCATGGGACCAAACAATAAGCAGTTCTTC. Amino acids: CASSMGPNNKQFF.

CDR3 amino acids: CASSHDVRPSSTDTQYF. The CDR3 nucleotides are TGTGCCAGCAGCCACGACGTTCGGCCTTCTAGCACAGATACGCAGTATTTT. The V gene is TRBV4-2, the J gene TRBJ2-3, with unresolved D. Germline V gene sequence: CDR1 LGHNA, CDR2 YNFKEQ. This CDR3 comprises 17 residues. The ends were cut back, 3 bases at V and 0 bases at J, with 16 bases in the middle.